This TCR beta chain was captured in a study of blood T cell repertoires in COVID-19. Recruitment covered about two dozen US areas and drew participants whose ages spanned roughly 18 to 100 years. Participants were placed into cohorts based on the clinical history they reported. Either two negative PCRs, clearance, or symptom resolution qualified Cohort 3 donors as recovered. In the original analysis: Amplification of reference gene primers provided the estimated nucleated cell counts. This table comes from immunoSEQ multiplex PCR, and its TCRdb copy is limited to in-frame clones, with some not included. That table is the source of V, J and clone size, and D and trimming were worked out from the DNA. The sample lists over 200,000 clones; nearly 90% were seen once. The CDR3 consists of 17 residues. The germline CDR1 and CDR2 sequences are LGHNT and FRNRAP. Germline trimming cut 4 bases from V and 4 bases from J; bases unmatched to any gene: 12.

The gene calls are TRBV12-5 and TRBJ2-3; 9 bases are a match to TRBD2. This sequence was found in a man aged 30 to 45 who had recovered from COVID-19. Material: PBMCs or T cells enriched from blood (not recorded which). As DNA, the CDR3 is TGTGCTAGTGGTTCACCCAGGGGCGGGGGGGGCCCAGATACGCAGTATTTT. Protein product: CASGSPRGGGGPDTQYF.